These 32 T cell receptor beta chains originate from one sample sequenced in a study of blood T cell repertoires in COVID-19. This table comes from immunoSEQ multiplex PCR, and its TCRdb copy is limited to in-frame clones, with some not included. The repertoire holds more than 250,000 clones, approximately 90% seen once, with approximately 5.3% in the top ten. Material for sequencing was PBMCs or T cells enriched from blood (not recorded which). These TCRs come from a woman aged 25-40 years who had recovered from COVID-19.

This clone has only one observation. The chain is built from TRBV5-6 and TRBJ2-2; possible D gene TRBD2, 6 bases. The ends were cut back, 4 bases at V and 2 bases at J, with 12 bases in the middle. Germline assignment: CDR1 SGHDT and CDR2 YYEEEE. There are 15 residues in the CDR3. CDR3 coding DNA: TGTGCCAGCAGCCCACTTAGCGGAAACACCGGGGAGCTGTTTTTT. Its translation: CASSPLSGNTGELFF.

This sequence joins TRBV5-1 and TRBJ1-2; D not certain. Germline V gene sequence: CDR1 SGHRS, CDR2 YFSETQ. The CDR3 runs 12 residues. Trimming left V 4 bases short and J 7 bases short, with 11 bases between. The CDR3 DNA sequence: TGCGCCAGCAGCCACCTCTCGGGTGGCTACACCTTC. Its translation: CASSHLSGGYTF.

The CDR3 loop reads CASSWGLTNQPQHF. For the CDR3, the DNA is TGTGCCAGCAGCTGGGGACTTACCAATCAGCCCCAGCATTTT. The chain couples TRBV5-5 to TRBJ1-5; tentatively, D is TRBD1 (5 bases). Germline CDR1 SGHKS, CDR2 YYEKEE (reference sequence). The CDR3 length is 14 residues. V was clipped by 3 bases and J by 3 bases, with 10 bases between them.

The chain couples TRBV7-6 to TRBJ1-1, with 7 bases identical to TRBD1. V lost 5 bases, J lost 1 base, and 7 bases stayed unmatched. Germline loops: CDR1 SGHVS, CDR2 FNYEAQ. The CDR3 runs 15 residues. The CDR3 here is CASSLRGPPNTEAFF. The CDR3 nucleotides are TGTGCCAGCAGCCTAAGGGGGCCGCCGAACACTGAAGCTTTCTTT.

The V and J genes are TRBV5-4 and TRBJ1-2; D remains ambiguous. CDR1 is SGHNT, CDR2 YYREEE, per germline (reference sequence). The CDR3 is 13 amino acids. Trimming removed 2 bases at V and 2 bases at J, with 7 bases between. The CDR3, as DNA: TGTGCCAGCAGCTTTGAACAAAACTATGGCTACACCTTC. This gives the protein CASSFEQNYGYTF.

The CDR3 sequence: CASSPSTGSGNQPQHF. The CDR3 nucleotides are TGTGCCAGCTCACCATCGACAGGTAGTGGCAATCAGCCCCAGCATTTT. The chain is built from TRBV18 and TRBJ1-5, with D possibly being TRBD1 (6 bases). From germline, CDR1 is KGHSH and CDR2 LQKENI. V lost 2 bases, J lost 2 bases, and 13 bases lay in between. The CDR3 runs to 16 residues.

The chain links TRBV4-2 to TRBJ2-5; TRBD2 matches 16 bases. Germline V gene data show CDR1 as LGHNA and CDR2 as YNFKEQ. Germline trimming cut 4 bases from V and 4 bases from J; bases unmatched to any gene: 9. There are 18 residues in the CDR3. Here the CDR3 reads CASSRTGLAGGQGETQYF. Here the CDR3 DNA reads TGTGCCAGCAGCCGGACGGGACTAGCGGGGGGGCAGGGAGAGACCCAGTACTTC.

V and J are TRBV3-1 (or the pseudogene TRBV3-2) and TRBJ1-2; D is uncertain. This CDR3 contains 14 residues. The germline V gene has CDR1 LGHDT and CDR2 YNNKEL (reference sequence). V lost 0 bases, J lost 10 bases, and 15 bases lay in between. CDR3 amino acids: CASSQDPTFEAYTF. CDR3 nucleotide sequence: TGTGCCAGCAGCCAAGATCCCACCTTCGAGGCCTACACCTTC.

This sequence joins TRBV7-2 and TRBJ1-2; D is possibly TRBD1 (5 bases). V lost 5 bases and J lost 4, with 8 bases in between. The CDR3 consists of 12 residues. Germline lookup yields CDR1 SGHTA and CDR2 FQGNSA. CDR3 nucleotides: TGTGCCAGCAGCCGTCAGGGCTATGGCTACACCTTC. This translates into CASSRQGYGYTF.

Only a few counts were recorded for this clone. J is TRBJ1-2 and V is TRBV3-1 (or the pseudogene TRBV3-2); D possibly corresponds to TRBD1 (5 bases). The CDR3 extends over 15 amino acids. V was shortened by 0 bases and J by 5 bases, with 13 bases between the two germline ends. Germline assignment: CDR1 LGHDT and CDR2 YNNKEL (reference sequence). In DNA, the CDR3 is TGTGCCAGCAGCCAAGATCGAGGAGGGGTATATGGCTACACCTTC. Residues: CASSQDRGGVYGYTF.

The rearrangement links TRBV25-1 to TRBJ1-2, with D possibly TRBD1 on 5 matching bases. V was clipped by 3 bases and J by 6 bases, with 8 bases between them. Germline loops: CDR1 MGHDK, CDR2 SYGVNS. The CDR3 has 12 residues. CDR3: CASSDTGHGYTF. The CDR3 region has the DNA TGTGCCAGCAGTGACACAGGTCATGGCTACACCTTC.

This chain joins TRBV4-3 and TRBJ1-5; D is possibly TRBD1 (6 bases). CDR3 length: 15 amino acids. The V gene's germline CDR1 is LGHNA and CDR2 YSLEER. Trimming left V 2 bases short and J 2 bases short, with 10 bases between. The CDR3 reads CASSQTGLGNQPQHF. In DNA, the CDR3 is TGCGCCAGCAGCCAAACAGGGCTAGGCAATCAGCCCCAGCATTTT.

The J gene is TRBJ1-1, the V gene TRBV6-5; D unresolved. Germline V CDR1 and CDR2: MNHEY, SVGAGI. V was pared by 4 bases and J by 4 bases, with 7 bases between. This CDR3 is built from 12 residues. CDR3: CASSSGVTEAFF. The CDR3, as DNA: TGTGCCAGCAGTTCGGGAGTCACTGAAGCTTTCTTT.

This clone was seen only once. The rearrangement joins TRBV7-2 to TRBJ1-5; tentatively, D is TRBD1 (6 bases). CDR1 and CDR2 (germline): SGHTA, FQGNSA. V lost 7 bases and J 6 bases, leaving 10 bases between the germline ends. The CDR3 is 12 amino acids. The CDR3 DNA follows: TGTGCCAGCACCCAACAGGGTCAGCCCCAGCATTTT. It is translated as CASTQQGQPQHF. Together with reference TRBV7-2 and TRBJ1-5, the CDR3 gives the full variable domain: GAGVSQSPSNKVTEKGKDVELRCDPISGHTALYWYRQSLGQGLEFLIYFQGNSAPDKSGLPSDRFSAERTGGSVSTLTIQRTQQEDSAVYLCASTQQGQPQHFGDGTRLSIL.

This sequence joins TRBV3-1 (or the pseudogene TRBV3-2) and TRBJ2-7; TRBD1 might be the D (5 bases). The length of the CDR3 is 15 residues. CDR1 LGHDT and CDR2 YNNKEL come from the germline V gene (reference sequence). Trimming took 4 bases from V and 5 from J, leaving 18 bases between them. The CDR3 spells CASSPPRAGNDEQYF. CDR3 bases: TGTGCCAGCAGCCCCCCCAGAGCAGGGAATGACGAGCAGTACTTC.

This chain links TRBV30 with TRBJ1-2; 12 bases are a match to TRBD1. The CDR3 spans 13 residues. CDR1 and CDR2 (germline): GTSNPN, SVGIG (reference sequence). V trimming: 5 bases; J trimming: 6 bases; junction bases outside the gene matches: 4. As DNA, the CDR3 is TGTGCCTGGGGGGGACAGGGGGCGGATGGCTACACCTTC. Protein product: CAWGGQGADGYTF.

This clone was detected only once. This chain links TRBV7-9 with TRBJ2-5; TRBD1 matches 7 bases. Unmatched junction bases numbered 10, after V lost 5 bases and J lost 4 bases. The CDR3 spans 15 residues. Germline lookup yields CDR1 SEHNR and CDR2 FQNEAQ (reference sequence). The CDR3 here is CASSVKGDSRETQYF. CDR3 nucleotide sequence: TGTGCCAGCAGCGTTAAGGGGGACAGCCGAGAGACCCAGTACTTC.

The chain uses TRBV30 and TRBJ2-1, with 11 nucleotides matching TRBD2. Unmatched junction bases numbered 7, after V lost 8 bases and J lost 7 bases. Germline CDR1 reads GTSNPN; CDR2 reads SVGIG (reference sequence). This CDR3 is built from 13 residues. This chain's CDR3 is CAAYSGGANEQFF. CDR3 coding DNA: TGTGCCGCGTATAGCGGGGGGGCTAATGAGCAGTTCTTC.

The CDR3 protein is CASSLGTSTYNEQFF. The CDR3, as DNA: TGCGCCAGCAGCTTGGGTACTTCAACCTACAATGAGCAGTTCTTC. The rearrangement joins TRBV5-1 to TRBJ2-1; no reliable D call. Germline values: CDR1 SGHRS, CDR2 YFSETQ. With 0 bases removed from V and 2 bases from J, the gap between germline ends came to 9 bases. The CDR3 loop spans 15 amino acids.

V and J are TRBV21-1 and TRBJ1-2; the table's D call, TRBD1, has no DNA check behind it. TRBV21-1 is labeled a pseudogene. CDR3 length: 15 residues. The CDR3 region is CASSPPGTGGICYTF. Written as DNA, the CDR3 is TGTGCCAGCAGCCCCCCCGGGACAGGGGGGATCTGCTACACCTTC.

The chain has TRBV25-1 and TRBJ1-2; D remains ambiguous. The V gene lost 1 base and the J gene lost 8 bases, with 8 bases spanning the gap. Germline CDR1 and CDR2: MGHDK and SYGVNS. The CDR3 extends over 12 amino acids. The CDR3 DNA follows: TGTGCCAGCAGTGAATGGGCCAAAGGCTACACCTTC. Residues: CASSEWAKGYTF.

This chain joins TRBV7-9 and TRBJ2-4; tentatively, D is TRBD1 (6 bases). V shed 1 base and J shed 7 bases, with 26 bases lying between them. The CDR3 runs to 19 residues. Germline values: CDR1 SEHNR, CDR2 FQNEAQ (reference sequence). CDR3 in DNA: TGTGCCAGCAGCTTAGAAACGTCACAGTGGGGGCCCAACACCAACATTCAGTACTTC. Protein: CASSLETSQWGPNTNIQYF.

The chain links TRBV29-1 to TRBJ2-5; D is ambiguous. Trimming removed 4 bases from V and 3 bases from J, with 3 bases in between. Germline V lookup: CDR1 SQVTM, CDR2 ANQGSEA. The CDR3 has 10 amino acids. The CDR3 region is CSVGEETQYF. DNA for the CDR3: TGCAGCGTTGGAGAAGAGACCCAGTACTTC.

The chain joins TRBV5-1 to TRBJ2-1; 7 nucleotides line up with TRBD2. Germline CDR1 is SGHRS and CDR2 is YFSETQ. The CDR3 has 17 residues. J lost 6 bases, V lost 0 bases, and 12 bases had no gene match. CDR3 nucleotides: TGCGCCAGCAGCTTGGGTCATTCGGGACTATACTTCAATGAGCAGTTCTTC. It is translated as CASSLGHSGLYFNEQFF.

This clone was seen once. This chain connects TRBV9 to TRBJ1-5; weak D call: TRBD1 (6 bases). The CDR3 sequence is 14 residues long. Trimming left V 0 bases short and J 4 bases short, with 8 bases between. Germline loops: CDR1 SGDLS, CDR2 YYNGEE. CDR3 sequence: CASSVAGENQPQHF. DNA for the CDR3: TGTGCCAGCAGCGTAGCAGGGGAGAATCAGCCCCAGCATTTT.

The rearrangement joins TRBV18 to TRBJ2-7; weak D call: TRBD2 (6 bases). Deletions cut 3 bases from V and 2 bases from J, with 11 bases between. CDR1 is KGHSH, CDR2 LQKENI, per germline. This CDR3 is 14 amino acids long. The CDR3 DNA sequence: TGTGCCAGCTCACCCGCGGCGGGGACCTACGAGCAGTACTTC. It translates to CASSPAAGTYEQYF.

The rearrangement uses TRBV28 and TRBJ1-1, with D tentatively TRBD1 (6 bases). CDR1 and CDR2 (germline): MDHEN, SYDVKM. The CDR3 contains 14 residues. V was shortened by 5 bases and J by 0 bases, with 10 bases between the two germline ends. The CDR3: CASSQDSLNTEAFF. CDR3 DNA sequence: TGTGCCAGCAGTCAGGACAGCTTGAACACTGAAGCTTTCTTT.

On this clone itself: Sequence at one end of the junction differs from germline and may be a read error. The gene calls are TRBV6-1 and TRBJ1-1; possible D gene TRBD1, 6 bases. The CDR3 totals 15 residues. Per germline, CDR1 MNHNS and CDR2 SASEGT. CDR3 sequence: CASSEDQGSGTEAFF. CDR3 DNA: TGTGCCAGCAGCGAAGATCAGGGGTCCGGCACTGAAGCTTTCTTT.

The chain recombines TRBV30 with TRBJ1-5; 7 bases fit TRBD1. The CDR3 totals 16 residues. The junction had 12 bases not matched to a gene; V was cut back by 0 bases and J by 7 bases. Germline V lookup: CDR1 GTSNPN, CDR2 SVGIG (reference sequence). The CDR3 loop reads CAWSVTGRIGSQPQHF. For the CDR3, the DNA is TGTGCCTGGAGTGTGACAGGGAGAATTGGTTCGCAGCCCCAGCATTTT.

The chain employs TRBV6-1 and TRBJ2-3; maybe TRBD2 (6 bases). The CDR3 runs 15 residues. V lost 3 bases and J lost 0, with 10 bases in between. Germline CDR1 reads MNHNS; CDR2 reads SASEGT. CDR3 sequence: CASSDRGASTDTQYF. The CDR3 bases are TGTGCCAGCAGTGACCGCGGGGCTAGCACAGATACGCAGTATTTT.

The CDR3 DNA sequence: TGCGCCAGCAGCTTGGACGGACAGATCTATGGCTACACCTTC. This encodes CASSLDGQIYGYTF. This chain connects TRBV5-1 to TRBJ1-2; the D gene is possibly TRBD1 (6 bases). This CDR3 spans 14 amino acids. Trimming left V 0 bases short and J 4 bases short, with 10 bases between. CDR1 is SGHRS, CDR2 YFSETQ, per germline.

Here the CDR3 reads CSVDEIQPAQGARGYGYTF. The CDR3 bases are TGCAGCGTTGATGAGATTCAGCCGGCACAGGGGGCGCGAGGCTATGGCTACACCTTC. V gene TRBV29-1 combines with J gene TRBJ1-2; 9 bases map to TRBD1. This CDR3 has 19 amino acids. The ends lost 3 bases at V and 4 bases at J; junction bases unmatched: 21. Germline loops: CDR1 SQVTM, CDR2 ANQGSEA.